This entry lists 31 T cell receptor beta chains sequenced from one sample in a study of T cells in narcolepsy. The repertoire was sequenced with immunoSEQ multiplex PCR; TCRdb's copy has only in-frame clones and lacks some. The sample contains roughly 23,000 clones, 75% to 85% of which appear only once. The specimen sequenced was memory (CD45RA-) CD4+ T cells from blood. Receptors were obtained from a human donor in good health.

The chain combines TRBV6-1 with TRBJ1-4; TRBD1 matches at 8 bases. V lost 4 bases and J lost 2; bases outside the gene matches: 12. Germline values: CDR1 MNHNS, CDR2 SASEGT. This CDR3 is built from 18 residues. CDR3 sequence reads: CASSGRRQGRKTNEKLFF. DNA of the CDR3: TGTGCCAGCAGTGGACGTCGACAGGGGAGGAAGACTAATGAAAAACTGTTTTTT.

This CDR3 reads CASSSRIGETQYF. The CDR3 nucleotides read TGTGCCAGCAGCTCACGGATCGGGGAGACCCAGTACTTC. J is TRBJ2-5 and V is TRBV7-2, with D unclear. V was shortened by 4 bases and J by 5 bases, with 11 bases between the two germline ends. Germline V gives CDR1 SGHTA, CDR2 FQGNSA. This CDR3 is built from 13 residues.

The chain couples TRBV6-1 to TRBJ2-7; 11 bases agree with TRBD2. In germline, CDR1 is MNHNS, CDR2 SASEGT. The V gene end was trimmed by 7 bases and the J gene end by 1 base; junction bases not matched to a gene: 3. The CDR3 has 14 residues. The CDR3 region has the DNA TGTGCCAGCAATTTAGCGGGGGGGTCCTACGAGCAGTACTTC. Its protein is CASNLAGGSYEQYF.

This clone was detected a few times. V usage is TRBV15 and J usage is TRBJ1-2; D remains unclear. The CDR3 spans 14 residues. The germline CDR1 and CDR2 sequences are LNHNV and YYDKDF (reference sequence). The ends were cut back, 0 bases at V and 6 bases at J, with 11 bases in the middle. DNA of the CDR3: TGTGCCACCAGCAGAGATTTGGCAGCCGATGGCTACACCTTC. It encodes CATSRDLAADGYTF. Supplemented by reference TRBV15 and TRBJ1-2, the full variable domain reads DAMVIQNPRYQVTQFGKPVTLSCSQTLNHNVMYWYQQKSSQAPKLLFHYYDKDFNNEADTPDNFQSRRPNTSFCFLDIRSPGLGDTAMYLCATSRDLAADGYTFGSGTRLTVV.

This clone was picked up one time. This sequence joins TRBV9 and TRBJ2-5, with 7 bases identical to TRBD1. This CDR3 spans 14 amino acids. Germline CDR1 and CDR2: SGDLS and YYNGEE. V shed 7 bases and J 5 bases; nucleotides not matched to a gene: 11. Here the CDR3 reads CASGETGWAETQYF. For the CDR3, the DNA is TGTGCCAGCGGGGAGACAGGGTGGGCGGAGACCCAGTACTTC.

The V and J genes are TRBV6-5 and TRBJ2-3, with D maybe TRBD1 (6 bases). CDR1 and CDR2 from the germline V gene are MNHEY and SVGAGI. Trimming cost V 3 bases and J 1 base, with 14 bases left between them. This CDR3 is built from 16 residues. CDR3 region: CASSYLGARGTDTQYF. Here the CDR3 DNA reads TGTGCCAGCAGTTATTTGGGGGCGAGGGGCACAGATACGCAGTATTTT.

The rearrangement links TRBV21-1 to TRBJ2-7; the table calls TRBD2, which could not be checked here. TRBV21-1 is a known pseudogene. This CDR3 is built from 15 residues. CDR3 sequence: CASRLTGTTSYEQYF. CDR3 nucleotides: TGTGCCAGCAGGCTCACCGGGACTACTAGCTACGAGCAGTACTTC.

The chain employs TRBV18 and TRBJ1-5; no clear D. CDR3 length: 13 amino acids. With 2 bases removed from V and 6 bases from J, the gap between germline ends came to 8 bases. The germline gives CDR1 KGHSH, CDR2 LQKENI. The CDR3 loop is CASSPLGGQPQHF. The CDR3 DNA follows: TGTGCCAGCTCACCATTGGGAGGTCAGCCCCAGCATTTT.

V is TRBV7-9 and J is TRBJ1-5, with no clear D. This CDR3 region has 13 residues. In germline, CDR1 is SEHNR, CDR2 FQNEAQ (reference sequence). Trimming shortened V by 5 bases and J by 5 bases, and 10 bases separated the two germline ends. CDR3 protein: CASSISWDQPQHF. CDR3 in DNA: TGTGCCAGCAGCATAAGCTGGGATCAGCCCCAGCATTTT.

This clone was seen more than once but under ten times. The gene calls are TRBV7-2 and TRBJ2-2, with 7 bases identical to TRBD1. The CDR3 totals 16 residues. Germline CDR1 SGHTA, CDR2 FQGNSA. With V trimmed by 5 bases and J by 8 bases, 14 bases remained unmatched. CDR3 sequence: CASSPKIGQAGGELFF. The CDR3 nucleotides are TGTGCCAGCAGCCCTAAAATCGGACAGGCAGGTGGGGAGCTGTTTTTT.

This sequence joins TRBV4-3 and TRBJ2-3; D ambiguous. The CDR3 has 15 amino acids. The V and J ends lost 0 bases and 4 bases respectively, with 11 bases between them. Germline V gene lookup returns CDR1 LGHNA and CDR2 YSLEER. CDR3 protein: CASSQEVLAPDTQYF. Written as DNA, the CDR3 is TGCGCCAGCAGCCAAGAAGTCTTGGCCCCAGATACGCAGTATTTT.

The chain employs TRBV7-7 and TRBJ2-5; tentatively, D is TRBD2 (5 bases). CDR1 and CDR2 from the germline V gene are SSHAT and FNYEAQ (reference sequence). The CDR3 sequence is 12 residues long. The germline V and J ends were trimmed by 5 bases and 10 bases, with 14 bases remaining between them. CDR3 DNA sequence: TGTGCCAGCAGCCCTGACTCGGGAATCCAGTACTTC. Its translation: CASSPDSGIQYF.

The rearrangement links TRBV6-6 to TRBJ1-6, with a tentative D call TRBD1 (5 bases). CDR1 and CDR2 (germline): MNHNY, SVGAGI (reference sequence). Trimming removed 7 bases from V and 0 bases from J, with 13 bases in between. The CDR3 is 16 residues long. The CDR3 loop reads CASTDRTGSYNSPLHF. The CDR3 DNA follows: TGTGCCAGCACCGACCGAACAGGCTCCTATAATTCACCCCTCCACTTT.

The V and J genes are TRBV19 and TRBJ1-2; the D is unclear. The CDR3 covers 12 residues. Deletions cut 6 bases from V and 3 bases from J, with 8 bases between. The germline CDR1 and CDR2 sequences are LNHDA and SQIVND (reference sequence). The CDR3 region is CASRWVDYGYTF. In nucleotides, the CDR3 is TGTGCCAGTAGGTGGGTGGACTATGGCTACACCTTC.

The gene calls are TRBV7-2 and TRBJ2-5; the match to TRBD1 covers 10 bases. Germline CDR1 and CDR2: SGHTA and FQGNSA. J gave up 7 bases and V 6 bases, and 5 bases lay outside the gene matches. The CDR3 contains 13 residues. CDR3 in DNA: TGTGCCAGCAGTACTGGACAGGGGGGGACCCAGTACTTC. It translates to CASSTGQGGTQYF.

This chain joins TRBV5-6 and TRBJ1-1; 8 nucleotides line up with TRBD1. The CDR3 has 14 amino acids. V shed 4 bases, J shed 3 bases, and the junction held 5 bases outside the gene matches. In germline, CDR1 is SGHDT, CDR2 YYEEEE. The CDR3 is CASSGRDRYTEAFF. The CDR3 DNA reads TGTGCCAGCAGCGGACGGGACAGGTACACTGAAGCTTTCTTT.

This clone has only a few counts. V usage is TRBV6-6 and J usage is TRBJ1-5, with a tentative D call TRBD1 (5 bases). CDR3 length equals 14 residues. V was trimmed by 7 bases and J by 5 bases, leaving 15 bases between them. The germline gives CDR1 MNHNY, CDR2 SVGAGI (reference sequence). The CDR3 DNA reads TGTGCCAGCAATTTGCAGGGAGGGGATCAGCCCCAGCATTTT. Translated, it gives CASNLQGGDQPQHF.

This clone was detected once. V and J are TRBV5-1 and TRBJ2-7; TRBD1 agrees at 7 bases. After removal of 4 bases from V and 3 bases from J, the junction contained 4 bases not matched to a gene. The CDR3 has 13 residues. In germline, CDR1 is SGHRS, CDR2 YFSETQ. CDR3 DNA sequence: TGCGCCAGCAGCGGACAGGCCAACTACGAGCAGTACTTC. This sequence encodes CASSGQANYEQYF. Full variable domain (remainder filled in from reference TRBV5-1 and TRBJ2-7): KAGVTQTPRYLIKTRGQQVTLSCSPISGHRSVSWYQQTPGQGLQFLFEYFSETQRNKGNFPGRFSGRQFSNSRSEMNVSTLELGDSALYLCASSGQANYEQYFGPGTRLTVT.

The rearrangement uses TRBV9 and TRBJ2-1, with no clear D. Deletions cut 1 base from V and 7 bases from J, with 12 bases between. Germline V gives CDR1 SGDLS, CDR2 YYNGEE. The CDR3 consists of 14 residues. The CDR3 nucleotides read TGTGCCAGCAGCGTAAGGCCCATCACTAATGAGCAGTTCTTC. Its translation: CASSVRPITNEQFF.

The chain couples TRBV5-4 to TRBJ2-2, with 13 bases identical to TRBD2. The CDR3 loop spans 16 amino acids. With V trimmed by 4 bases and J by 4 bases, 4 bases remained unmatched. Germline V lookup: CDR1 SGHNT, CDR2 YYREEE (reference sequence). CDR3 sequence: CASSRGLAGPTGELFF. For the CDR3, the DNA is TGTGCCAGCAGCCGGGGACTAGCGGGGCCCACCGGGGAGCTGTTTTTT.

This clone is deemed medium-sized. The chain recombines TRBV9 with TRBJ1-6; 7 bases are a match to TRBD1. The germline gives CDR1 SGDLS, CDR2 YYNGEE. The CDR3 spans 14 residues. Losses at the gene ends were 3 bases for V and 10 bases for J; bases not matched to a gene: 7. The DNA for the CDR3 is TGTGCCAGCAGCGCCGACAGGGTAGGGTCACCCCTCCACTTT. It encodes CASSADRVGSPLHF.

The J gene is TRBJ1-5, the V gene TRBV6-6; no reliable D call. From germline, CDR1 is MNHNY and CDR2 SVGAGI (reference sequence). The length of the CDR3 is 15 residues. The V end lost 5 bases, the J end lost 4 bases, and 15 bases lay between the germline ends. The CDR3 is CASSEGNKGNQPQHF. CDR3 DNA sequence: TGTGCCAGCAGTGAGGGCAATAAGGGAAATCAGCCCCAGCATTTT.

The chain is built from TRBV9 and TRBJ2-5; 9 bases map to TRBD1. The CDR3 has 15 residues. Germline CDR1 is SGDLS and CDR2 is YYNGEE. Trimming took 1 base from V and 6 from J; bases not matched to a gene: 7. As DNA, the CDR3 is TGTGCCAGCAGCGTATCGGCGGACAGGGGAAAGACCCAGTACTTC. Protein product: CASSVSADRGKTQYF.

The chain employs TRBV11-3 and TRBJ2-2; no clear D. Germline V gene sequence: CDR1 SGHNT, CDR2 YENEEA. V was pared by 1 base and J by 5 bases, with 8 bases between. This CDR3 has 14 residues. CDR3 nucleotides: TGTGCCAGCAGCTTAGGTTCCGGAACCGGGGAGCTGTTTTTT. The encoded protein is CASSLGSGTGELFF. Looking up the rest from reference TRBV11-3 and TRBJ2-2 gives the full variable domain: EAGVVQSPRYKIIEKKQPVAFWCNPISGHNTLYWYLQNLGQGPELLIRYENEEAVDDSQLPKDRFSAERLKGVDSTLKIQPAELGDSAVYLCASSLGSGTGELFFGEGSRLTVL.

This clone was seen once. The chain couples TRBV6-5 to TRBJ2-2; D possibly matches TRBD1 or TRBD2 (5 bases each). This CDR3 is built from 13 residues. The V gene lost 9 bases and the J gene lost 6 bases, with 14 bases spanning the gap. The V gene's germline CDR1 is MNHEY and CDR2 SVGAGI. The CDR3 loop reads CASIGTWSGELFF. CDR3 bases: TGTGCCAGTATAGGGACCTGGTCCGGGGAGCTGTTTTTT.

By proportion, this clone is medium-sized (0.01 to 0.1%). The V call is TRBV2, the J call TRBJ1-1; D is undetermined. V shed 5 bases and J shed 4 bases, with 14 bases lying between them. The CDR3 is 14 amino acids. CDR1 SNHLY and CDR2 FYNNEI come from the germline V gene. CDR3 DNA sequence: TGTGCCAGCAGTCGTCAGACATTGGGCACTGAAGCTTTCTTT. This gives the protein CASSRQTLGTEAFF.

This clone came up a few times. CDR3 DNA: TGTGCCAGCAGCTATAACAGGGGAAGGGGCAATGAGCAGTTCTTC. Residues: CASSYNRGRGNEQFF. The chain uses TRBV27 and TRBJ2-1; 7 bases are shared with TRBD1. The germline V gene encodes CDR1 MNHEY and CDR2 SMNVEV (reference sequence). The CDR3 loop spans 15 amino acids. The V gene end was trimmed by 6 bases and the J gene end by 6 bases; junction bases not matched to a gene: 11.

The V and J genes are TRBV19 and TRBJ1-5; TRBD1 might be the D (6 bases). The germline CDR1 and CDR2 sequences are LNHDA and SQIVND (reference sequence). Trimming pared 7 bases from V and 0 bases from J, leaving 16 bases between. The CDR3 loop spans 16 amino acids. This chain's CDR3 is CASNRGGTYSNQPQHF. CDR3 in DNA: TGTGCCAGTAATAGGGGGGGGACATATAGCAATCAGCCCCAGCATTTT.

Concerning this clone: One end of the junction varies from germline; a read error may be responsible. The chain uses TRBV7-7 and TRBJ1-5; D remains ambiguous. Germline assignment: CDR1 SSHAT and CDR2 FNYEAQ (reference sequence). The CDR3 has 13 amino acids. The CDR3 loop reads CASSSKRNQPQHF. The DNA of the CDR3 is TGTGCTAGCAGCTCAAAGAGAAATCAGCCCCAGCATTTT.

This chain joins TRBV11-3 and TRBJ2-7; TRBD1 aligns across 9 bases. The J segment lost 7 bases and the V segment lost 3 bases, leaving 7 bases of the junction unmatched. Per germline, CDR1 SGHNT and CDR2 YENEEA. CDR3 length equals 14 residues. In DNA form, the CDR3 reads TGTGCCAGCAGCTTTAACAGGGGGCGCGGGGAGCAGTACTTC. Translating it yields CASSFNRGRGEQYF.

This clone was seen only a few times. The CDR3 DNA is TGCGCCAGCAGAAGGGACCACGGGAGCACTGAAGCTTTCTTT. Amino acids: CASRRDHGSTEAFF. The chain recombines TRBV5-1 with TRBJ1-1; the D gene is possibly TRBD1 (5 bases). Germline CDR1 is SGHRS and CDR2 is YFSETQ. With 5 bases removed from V and 4 bases from J, the gap between germline ends came to 15 bases. The CDR3 loop spans 14 amino acids.